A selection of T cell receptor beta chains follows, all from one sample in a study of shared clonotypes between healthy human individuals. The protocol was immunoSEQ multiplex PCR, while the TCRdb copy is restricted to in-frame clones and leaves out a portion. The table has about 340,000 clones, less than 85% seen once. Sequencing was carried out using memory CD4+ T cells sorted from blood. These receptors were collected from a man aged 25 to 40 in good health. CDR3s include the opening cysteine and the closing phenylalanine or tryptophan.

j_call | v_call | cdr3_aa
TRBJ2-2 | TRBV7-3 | CASSSGANTGELFF
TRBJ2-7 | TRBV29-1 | CSVGIRGRSTSYEQYF
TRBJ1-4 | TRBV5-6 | CASRWGPSDEKLFF
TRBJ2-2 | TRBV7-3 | CASSTDTGELFF
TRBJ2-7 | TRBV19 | CASSIGGNGASTSYEQYF
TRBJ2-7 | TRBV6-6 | CASSILAGVDEQYF
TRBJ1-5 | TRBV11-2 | CASSISDSGQPQHF
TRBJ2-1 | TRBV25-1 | CASSDSGRASYEQFF
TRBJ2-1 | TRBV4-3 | CASSHRGLPHNEQFF
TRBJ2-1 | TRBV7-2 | CASVPRQGSSYNEQFF
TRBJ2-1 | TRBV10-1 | CASRPYRNEQFF
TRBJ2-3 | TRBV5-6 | CASSLRLAGRTDTQYF
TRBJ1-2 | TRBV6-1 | CASSDRDGVLYGYTF
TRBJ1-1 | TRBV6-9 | CASSQQGNTEAFF
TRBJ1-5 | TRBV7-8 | CASSLGPAPNQPQHF
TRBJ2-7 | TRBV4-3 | CASSQGAGGYEQYF
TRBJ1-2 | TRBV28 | CASSDGTRMTTYGYTF
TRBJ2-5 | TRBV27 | CASSPRLRGETQYF
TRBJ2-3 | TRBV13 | CASSGSGLAVGYTQYF
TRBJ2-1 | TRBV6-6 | CASSWGLASSYNEQFF
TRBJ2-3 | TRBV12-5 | CASGLVAGETDTQYF
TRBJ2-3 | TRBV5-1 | CASSLDSSTDTQYF
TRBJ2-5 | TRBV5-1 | CASSLKETQYF
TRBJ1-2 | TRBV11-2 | CASSPIQGGDYGYTF
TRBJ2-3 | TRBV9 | CASSANPDSFTDTQYF
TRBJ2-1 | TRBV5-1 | CASSWPGQGANEQFF
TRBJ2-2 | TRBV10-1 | CASSDRAGWAGELFF
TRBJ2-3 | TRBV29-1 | CSVDTSGRTDTQYF
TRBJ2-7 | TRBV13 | CASSLGTGAYEQYF
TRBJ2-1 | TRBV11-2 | CASSLAGGTEQFF
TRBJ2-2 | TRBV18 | CASSLAGLYTGELFF
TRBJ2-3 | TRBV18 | CASSPPVGTDTQYF
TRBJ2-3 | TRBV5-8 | CASSFRSSGTDTQYF
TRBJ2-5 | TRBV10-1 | CASSEAVGETQYF
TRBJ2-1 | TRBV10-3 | CAISDRDKDYNEQFF
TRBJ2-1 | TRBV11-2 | CASSDSFYEQFF
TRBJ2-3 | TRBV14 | CASSQDLGQTDTQYF
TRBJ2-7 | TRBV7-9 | CASSSSGMSYEQYF
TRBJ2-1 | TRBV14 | CASSQLRRGVGNEQFF
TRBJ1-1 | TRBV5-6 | CASSATARRGNTEAFF
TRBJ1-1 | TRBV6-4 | CASSLEAGANTEAFF
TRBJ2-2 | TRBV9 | CASSDQAKFNTGELFF
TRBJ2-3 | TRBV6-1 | CASSLGSLSDTQYF
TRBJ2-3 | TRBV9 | CASSVEWRSLDTQYF
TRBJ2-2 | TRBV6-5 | CASRSRGPNTGELFF
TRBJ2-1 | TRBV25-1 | CASSVPGPTTNEQFF
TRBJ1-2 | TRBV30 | CAWRESNYGYTF
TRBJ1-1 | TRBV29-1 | CSVGAGWAMNTEAFF
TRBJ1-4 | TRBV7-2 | CASSRQGRDEKLFF
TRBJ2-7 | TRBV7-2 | CASSLRQSSYEQYF
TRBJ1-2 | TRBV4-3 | CASSIRTGGEGGYTF
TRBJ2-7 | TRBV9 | CASSVSGFSYEQYF
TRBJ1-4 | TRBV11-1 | CASSLAGTVEKLFF